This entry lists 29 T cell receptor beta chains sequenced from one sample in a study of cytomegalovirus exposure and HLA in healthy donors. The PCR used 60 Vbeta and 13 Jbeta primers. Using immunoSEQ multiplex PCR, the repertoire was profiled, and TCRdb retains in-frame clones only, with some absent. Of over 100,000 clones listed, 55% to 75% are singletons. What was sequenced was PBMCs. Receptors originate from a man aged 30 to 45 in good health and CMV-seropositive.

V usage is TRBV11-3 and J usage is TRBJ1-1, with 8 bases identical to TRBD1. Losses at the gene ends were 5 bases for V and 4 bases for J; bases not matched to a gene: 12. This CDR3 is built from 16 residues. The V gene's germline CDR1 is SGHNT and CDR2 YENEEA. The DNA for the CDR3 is TGTGCCAGCAGCCCTCCTGGGGCAGGGGGCGGCACTGAAGCTTTCTTT. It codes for CASSPPGAGGGTEAFF.

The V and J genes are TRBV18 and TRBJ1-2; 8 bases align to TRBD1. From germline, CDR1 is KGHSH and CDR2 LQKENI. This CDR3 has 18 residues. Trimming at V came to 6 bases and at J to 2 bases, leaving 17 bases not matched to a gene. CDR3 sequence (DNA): TGTGCCAGCTCCGAAAGAGACAGGGGACAGGTCGCCAACTATGGCTACACCTTC. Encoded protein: CASSERDRGQVANYGYTF.

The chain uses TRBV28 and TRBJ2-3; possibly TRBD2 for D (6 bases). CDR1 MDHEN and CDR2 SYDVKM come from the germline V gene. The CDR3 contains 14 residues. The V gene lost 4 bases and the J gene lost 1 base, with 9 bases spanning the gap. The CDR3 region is CASSWASGTDTQYF. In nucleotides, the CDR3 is TGTGCCAGCAGTTGGGCTAGCGGCACAGATACGCAGTATTTT.

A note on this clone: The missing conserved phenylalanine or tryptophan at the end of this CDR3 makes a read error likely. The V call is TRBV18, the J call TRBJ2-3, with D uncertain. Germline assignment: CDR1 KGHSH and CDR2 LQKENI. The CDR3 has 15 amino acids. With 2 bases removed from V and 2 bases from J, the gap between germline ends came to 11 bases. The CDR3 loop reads CASSPSHQNTDTQYL. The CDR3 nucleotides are TGTGCCAGCTCACCATCTCACCAAAACACAGATACGCAGTATCTT.

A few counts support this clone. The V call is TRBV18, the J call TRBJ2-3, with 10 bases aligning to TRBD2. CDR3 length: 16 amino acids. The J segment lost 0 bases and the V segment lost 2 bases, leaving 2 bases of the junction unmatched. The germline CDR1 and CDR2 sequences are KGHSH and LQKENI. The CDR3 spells CASSPETSGSTDTQYF. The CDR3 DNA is TGTGCCAGCTCACCAGAGACTAGCGGGAGCACAGATACGCAGTATTTT.

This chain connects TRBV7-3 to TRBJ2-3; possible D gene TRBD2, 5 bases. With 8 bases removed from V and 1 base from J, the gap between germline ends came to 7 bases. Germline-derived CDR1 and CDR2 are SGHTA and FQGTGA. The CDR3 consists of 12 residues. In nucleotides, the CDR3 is TGTGCCAGCGGACTTCGCACAGATACGCAGTATTTT. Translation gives CASGLRTDTQYF.

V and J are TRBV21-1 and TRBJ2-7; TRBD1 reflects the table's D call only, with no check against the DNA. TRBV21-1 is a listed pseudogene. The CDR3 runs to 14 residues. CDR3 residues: CASTTLTGAYEQYF. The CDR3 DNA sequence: TGTGCCAGCACCACCTTGACAGGGGCCTACGAGCAGTACTTC.

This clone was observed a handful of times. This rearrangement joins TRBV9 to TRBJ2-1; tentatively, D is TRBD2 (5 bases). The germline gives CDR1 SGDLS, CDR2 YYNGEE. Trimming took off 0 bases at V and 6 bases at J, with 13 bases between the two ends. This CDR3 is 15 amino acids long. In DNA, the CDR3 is TGTGCCAGCAGCGTAGACCTAGCTTTTACCAATGAGCAGTTCTTC. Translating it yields CASSVDLAFTNEQFF. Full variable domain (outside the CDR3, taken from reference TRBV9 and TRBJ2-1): DSGVTQTPKHLITATGQRVTLRCSPRSGDLSVYWYQQSLDQGLQFLIQYYNGEERAKGNILERFSAQQFPDLHSELNLSSLELGDSALYFCASSVDLAFTNEQFFGPGTRLTVL.

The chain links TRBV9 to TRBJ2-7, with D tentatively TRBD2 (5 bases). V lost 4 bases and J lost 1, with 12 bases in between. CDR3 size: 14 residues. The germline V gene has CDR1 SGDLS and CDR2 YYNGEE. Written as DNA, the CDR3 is TGTGCCAGCAGCATCACTCCGGGATCCTACGAGCAGTACTTC. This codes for CASSITPGSYEQYF.

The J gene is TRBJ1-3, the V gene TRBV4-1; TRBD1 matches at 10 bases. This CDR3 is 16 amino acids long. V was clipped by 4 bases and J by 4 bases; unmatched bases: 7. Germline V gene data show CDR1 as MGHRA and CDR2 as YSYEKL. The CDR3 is CASSPTGTGDGNTIYF. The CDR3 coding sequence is TGCGCCAGCAGCCCAACCGGGACAGGGGACGGAAACACCATATATTTT.

The CDR3 sequence: CASVEEHLSYNEQFF. DNA for the CDR3: TGTGCCAGCGTTGAGGAACATCTGTCCTACAATGAGCAGTTCTTC. The chain combines TRBV6-1 with TRBJ2-1; D remains ambiguous. Germline V gene data show CDR1 as MNHNS and CDR2 as SASEGT. This CDR3 comprises 15 residues. Trimming took off 8 bases at V and 1 base at J, with 15 bases between the two ends.

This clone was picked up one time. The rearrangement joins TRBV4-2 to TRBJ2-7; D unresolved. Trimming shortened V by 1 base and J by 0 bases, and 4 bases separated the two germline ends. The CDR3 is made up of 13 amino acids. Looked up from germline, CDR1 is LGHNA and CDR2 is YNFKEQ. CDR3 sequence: CASSQAPSYEQYF. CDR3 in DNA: TGTGCCAGCAGCCAAGCTCCCTCCTACGAGCAGTACTTC.

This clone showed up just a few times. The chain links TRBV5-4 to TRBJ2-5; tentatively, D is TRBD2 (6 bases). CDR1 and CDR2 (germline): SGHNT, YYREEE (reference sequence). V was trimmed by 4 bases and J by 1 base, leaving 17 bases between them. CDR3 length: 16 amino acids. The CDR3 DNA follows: TGTGCCAGCAGCCTAGCTGGGGCGGGGACCCAAGAGACCCAGTACTTC. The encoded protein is CASSLAGAGTQETQYF. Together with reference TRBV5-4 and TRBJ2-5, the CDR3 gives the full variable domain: ETGVTQSPTHLIKTRGQQVTLRCSSQSGHNTVSWYQQALGQGPQFIFQYYREEENGRGNFPPRFSGLQFPNYSSELNVNALELDDSALYLCASSLAGAGTQETQYFGPGTRLLVL.

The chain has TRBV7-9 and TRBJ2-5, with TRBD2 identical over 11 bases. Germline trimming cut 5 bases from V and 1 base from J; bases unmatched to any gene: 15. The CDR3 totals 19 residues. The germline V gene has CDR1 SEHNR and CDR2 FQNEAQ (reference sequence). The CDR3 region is CASSPTGLAESNSQETQYF. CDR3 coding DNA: TGTGCCAGCAGCCCAACGGGACTAGCGGAATCCAACAGCCAAGAGACCCAGTACTTC.

CDR3 amino acids: CASSEAGTGGYGYTF. For the CDR3, the DNA is TGTGCCAGCAGTGAAGCCGGGACAGGGGGCTATGGCTACACCTTC. The genes are TRBV6-4 and TRBJ1-2, with 11 bases that match TRBD1. Germline V gene data show CDR1 as MRHNA and CDR2 as SNTAGT. V lost 3 bases to trimming and J lost 4 bases; unmatched junction nucleotides: 4. This CDR3 has 15 residues.

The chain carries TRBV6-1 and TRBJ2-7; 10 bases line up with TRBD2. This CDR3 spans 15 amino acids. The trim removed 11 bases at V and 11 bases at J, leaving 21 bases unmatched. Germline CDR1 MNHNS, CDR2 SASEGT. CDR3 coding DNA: TGTGCCTCCAGTGGGGGGATAGCGGGGGGCCGAAGGAAGTACTTC. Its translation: CASSGGIAGGRRKYF.

The CDR3 DNA sequence: TGTGCCAGCAGTGAAGCCAACCAGGGGACTGAAGCTTTCTTT. Translated, it gives CASSEANQGTEAFF. V usage is TRBV2 and J usage is TRBJ1-1; perhaps TRBD1 as D (6 bases). Germline assignment: CDR1 SNHLY and CDR2 FYNNEI. The CDR3 spans 14 residues. V shed 0 bases and J shed 5 bases, with 10 bases lying between them.

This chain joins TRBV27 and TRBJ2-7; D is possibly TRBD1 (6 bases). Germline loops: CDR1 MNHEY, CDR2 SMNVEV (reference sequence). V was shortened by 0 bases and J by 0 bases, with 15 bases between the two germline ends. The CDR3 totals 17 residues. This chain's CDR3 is CASSLSGQGFFSYEQYV. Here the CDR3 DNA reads TGTGCCAGCAGTTTATCAGGCCAGGGGTTTTTCTCCTACGAGCAGTACGTC.

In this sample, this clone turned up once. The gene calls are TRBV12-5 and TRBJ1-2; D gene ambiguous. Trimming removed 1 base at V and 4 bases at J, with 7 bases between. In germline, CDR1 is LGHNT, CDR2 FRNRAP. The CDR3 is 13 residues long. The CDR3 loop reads CASGLGVLYGYTF. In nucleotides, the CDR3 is TGTGCTAGTGGTTTGGGAGTGCTCTATGGCTACACCTTC.

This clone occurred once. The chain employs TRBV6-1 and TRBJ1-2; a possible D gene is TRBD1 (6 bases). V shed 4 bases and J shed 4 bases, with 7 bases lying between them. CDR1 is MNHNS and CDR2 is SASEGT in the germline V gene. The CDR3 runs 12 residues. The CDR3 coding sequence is TGTGCCAGCAGTGGGACAGCCTATGGCTACACCTTC. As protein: CASSGTAYGYTF.

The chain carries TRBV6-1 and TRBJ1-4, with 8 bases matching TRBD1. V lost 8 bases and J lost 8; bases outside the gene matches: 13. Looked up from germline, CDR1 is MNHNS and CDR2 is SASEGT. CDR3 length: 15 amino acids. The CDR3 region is CASRLLGTGNEKLFF. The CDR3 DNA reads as TGTGCCAGCCGTCTCCTAGGGACAGGAAACGAAAAACTGTTTTTT.

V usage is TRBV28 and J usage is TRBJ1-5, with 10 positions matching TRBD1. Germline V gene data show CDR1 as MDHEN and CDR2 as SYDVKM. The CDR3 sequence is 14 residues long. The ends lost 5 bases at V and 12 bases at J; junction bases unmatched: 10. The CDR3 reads CASSAPGTGALQHF. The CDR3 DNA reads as TGTGCCAGCAGTGCCCCCGGGACAGGGGCCCTCCAGCATTTT.

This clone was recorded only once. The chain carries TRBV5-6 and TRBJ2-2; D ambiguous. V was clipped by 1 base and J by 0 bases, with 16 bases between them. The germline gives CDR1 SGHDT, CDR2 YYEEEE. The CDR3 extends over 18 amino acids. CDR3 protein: CASSLPPPSAANTGELFF. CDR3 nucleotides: TGTGCCAGCAGCTTGCCCCCCCCCTCTGCGGCGAACACCGGGGAGCTGTTTTTT.

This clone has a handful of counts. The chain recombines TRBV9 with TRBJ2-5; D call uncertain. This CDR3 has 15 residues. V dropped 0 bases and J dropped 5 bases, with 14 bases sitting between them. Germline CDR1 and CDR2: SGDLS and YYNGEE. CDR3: CASSVEPARSETQYF. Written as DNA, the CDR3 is TGTGCCAGCAGCGTAGAACCAGCCCGGAGTGAGACCCAGTACTTC.

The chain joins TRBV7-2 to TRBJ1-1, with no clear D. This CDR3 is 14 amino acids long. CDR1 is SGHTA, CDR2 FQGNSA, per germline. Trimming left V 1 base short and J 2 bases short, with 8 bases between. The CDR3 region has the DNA TGTGCCAGCAGCTTAGGAGGGTATAACACTGAAGCTTTCTTT. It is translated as CASSLGGYNTEAFF.

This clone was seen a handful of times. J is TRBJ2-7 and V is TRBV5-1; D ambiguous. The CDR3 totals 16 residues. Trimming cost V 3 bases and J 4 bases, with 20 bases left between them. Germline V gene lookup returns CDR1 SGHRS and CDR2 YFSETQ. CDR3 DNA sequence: TGCGCCAGCAGCTACCAGAATGAATATCCCTCTTACGAGCAGTACTTC. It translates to CASSYQNEYPSYEQYF. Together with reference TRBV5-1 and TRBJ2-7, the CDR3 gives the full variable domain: KAGVTQTPRYLIKTRGQQVTLSCSPISGHRSVSWYQQTPGQGLQFLFEYFSETQRNKGNFPGRFSGRQFSNSRSEMNVSTLELGDSALYLCASSYQNEYPSYEQYFGPGTRLTVT.

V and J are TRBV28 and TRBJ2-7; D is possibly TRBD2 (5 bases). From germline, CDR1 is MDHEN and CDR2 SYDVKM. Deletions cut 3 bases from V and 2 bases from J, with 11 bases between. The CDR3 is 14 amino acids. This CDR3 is CASSFVGAPYEQYV. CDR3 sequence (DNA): TGTGCCAGCAGTTTTGTGGGAGCCCCCTACGAGCAGTACGTC.

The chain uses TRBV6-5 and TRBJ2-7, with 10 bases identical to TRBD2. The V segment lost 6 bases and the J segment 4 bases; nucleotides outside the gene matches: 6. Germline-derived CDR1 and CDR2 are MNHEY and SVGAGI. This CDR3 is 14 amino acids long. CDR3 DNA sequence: TGTGCCAGCAGCTTGACTAGCGGGCCGTACGAGCAGTACTTC. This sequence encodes CASSLTSGPYEQYF.

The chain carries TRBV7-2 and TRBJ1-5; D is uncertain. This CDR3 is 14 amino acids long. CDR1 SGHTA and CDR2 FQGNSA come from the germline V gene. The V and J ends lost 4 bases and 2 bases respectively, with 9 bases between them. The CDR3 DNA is TGTGCCAGCAGCTACGACACGGGCAATCAGCCCCAGCATTTT. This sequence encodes CASSYDTGNQPQHF.